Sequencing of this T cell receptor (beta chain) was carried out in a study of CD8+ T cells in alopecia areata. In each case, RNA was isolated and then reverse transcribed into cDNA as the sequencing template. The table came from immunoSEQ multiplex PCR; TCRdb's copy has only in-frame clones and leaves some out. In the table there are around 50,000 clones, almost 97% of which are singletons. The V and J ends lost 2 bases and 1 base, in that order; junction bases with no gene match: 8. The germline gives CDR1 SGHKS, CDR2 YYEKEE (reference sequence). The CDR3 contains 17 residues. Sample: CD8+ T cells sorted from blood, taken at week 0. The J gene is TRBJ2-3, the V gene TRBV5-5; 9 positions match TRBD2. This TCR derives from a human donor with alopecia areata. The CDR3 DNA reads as TGTGCCAGCAGCTTAAGGGGACTAGCTATGGGCACAGATACGCAGTATTTT. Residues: CASSLRGLAMGTDTQYF.